Presented here are 24 T cell receptor beta chains from one specimen sequenced in a study of blood T cell repertoires in COVID-19. The table came from immunoSEQ multiplex PCR; TCRdb's copy has only in-frame clones and leaves some out. Of approximately 94,000 clones in the sample, 70% to 90% were seen once. The sample was peripheral blood. Receptors originate from a man aged 45-65 years with active or convalescent COVID-19.

The chain has TRBV19 and TRBJ2-1, with 7 bases aligning to TRBD1. In germline, CDR1 is LNHDA, CDR2 SQIVND (reference sequence). This CDR3 is 15 amino acids long. The V segment lost 5 bases and the J segment 6 bases; nucleotides outside the gene matches: 10. The CDR3 DNA follows: TGTGCCAGTAGTGTACCGGGACAGATTATCAATGAGCAGTTCTTC. This sequence encodes CASSVPGQIINEQFF.

This clone appeared a single time. This chain connects TRBV10-1 to TRBJ2-2; tentative D call: TRBD1 (6 bases). V dropped 3 bases and J dropped 1 base, with 15 bases sitting between them. The CDR3 spans 17 residues. Germline V CDR1 and CDR2: WNHNN, SYGVQD (reference sequence). CDR3 nucleotide sequence: TGCGCCAGCAGTGATTCCGGGGACACTATGAACACCGGGGAGCTGTTTTTT. Translated: CASSDSGDTMNTGELFF.

This chain uses TRBV4-2 with TRBJ2-1, with unresolved D. Germline V gene data show CDR1 as LGHNA and CDR2 as YNFKEQ. The CDR3 is 15 residues long. V was pared by 1 base and J by 13 bases, with 20 bases between. The CDR3 reads CASSQVRGPEVIQFF. CDR3 sequence (DNA): TGTGCCAGCAGCCAAGTAAGAGGTCCAGAGGTCATTCAGTTCTTC.

J is TRBJ2-7 and V is TRBV24-1; D may be TRBD2 (6 bases). CDR3 length equals 13 residues. V lost 0 bases and J lost 4, with 6 bases in between. Germline V lookup: CDR1 KGHDR, CDR2 SFDVKD. The CDR3 protein is CATSDLGGYEQYF. CDR3 in DNA: TGTGCCACCAGTGATTTGGGGGGGTACGAGCAGTACTTC.

The genes are TRBV14 and TRBJ2-3; possible D gene TRBD2, 6 bases. The germline V gene encodes CDR1 SGHDN and CDR2 FVKESK. CDR3 length equals 16 residues. The V gene lost 0 bases and the J gene lost 2 bases, with 12 bases spanning the gap. The CDR3 is CASSQERGGDTDTQYF. The CDR3 DNA reads as TGTGCCAGCAGCCAAGAACGTGGAGGGGACACAGATACGCAGTATTTT.

This chain connects TRBV4-1 to TRBJ2-5, with D unclear. Looked up from germline, CDR1 is MGHRA and CDR2 is YSYEKL. This CDR3 is 14 amino acids long. The V end was cut by 1 base, the J end by 2 bases, with 8 bases between. CDR3 DNA: TGCGCCAGCAGCCAAGCGATGCAGCAAGAGACCCAGTACTTC. Its protein is CASSQAMQQETQYF.

This chain uses TRBV10-3 with TRBJ2-7, with 12 bases lining up with TRBD1. The CDR3 contains 15 residues. The V gene's germline CDR1 is ENHRY and CDR2 SYGVKD. V shed 3 bases, J shed 2 bases, and the junction held 2 bases outside the gene matches. This CDR3 is CAISDRDRGPYEQYF. The CDR3 bases are TGTGCCATCAGTGACCGGGACAGGGGGCCCTACGAGCAGTACTTC.

V usage is TRBV28 and J usage is TRBJ1-1, with 7 nucleotides matching TRBD1. This CDR3 spans 11 amino acids. The germline V gene has CDR1 MDHEN and CDR2 SYDVKM. The V gene end was trimmed by 5 bases and the J gene end by 9 bases; junction bases not matched to a gene: 3. The CDR3 region is CASSRQGQAFF. CDR3 nucleotide sequence: TGTGCCAGCAGTCGACAGGGCCAAGCTTTCTTT.

The chain links TRBV5-4 to TRBJ2-3, with 10 bases that match TRBD1. In germline, CDR1 is SGHNT, CDR2 YYREEE (reference sequence). Unmatched junction bases numbered 4, after V lost 3 bases and J lost 3 bases. This CDR3 is 15 amino acids long. The CDR3 DNA follows: TGTGCCAGCAGCTCGGACAGGGGGACGACAGATACGCAGTATTTT. Protein sequence: CASSSDRGTTDTQYF.

The chain couples TRBV18 to TRBJ2-1; D is possibly TRBD2 (8 bases). Germline loops: CDR1 KGHSH, CDR2 LQKENI. The CDR3 loop spans 14 amino acids. V was shortened by 4 bases and J by 8 bases, with 15 bases between the two germline ends. In nucleotides, the CDR3 is TGTGCCAGCTCACTCGGGACAGCGGGGGATGAGCAGTTCTTC. Its protein is CASSLGTAGDEQFF.

In nucleotides, the CDR3 is TGCGCCAGCAGCGTGGTGGCGGGTCGTACTGAAGCTTTCTTT. Protein sequence: CASSVVAGRTEAFF. This chain links TRBV5-1 with TRBJ1-1; no clear D. Looked up from germline, CDR1 is SGHRS and CDR2 is YFSETQ. Trimming took 4 bases from V and 5 from J, leaving 15 bases between them. The CDR3 has 14 residues. The full variable domain, in which reference TRBV5-1 and TRBJ1-1 provide the parts outside the CDR3, is KAGVTQTPRYLIKTRGQQVTLSCSPISGHRSVSWYQQTPGQGLQFLFEYFSETQRNKGNFPGRFSGRQFSNSRSEMNVSTLELGDSALYLCASSVVAGRTEAFFGQGTRLTVV.

The gene calls are TRBV9 and TRBJ2-6, with 7 nucleotides matching TRBD2. The CDR3 loop spans 16 amino acids. V was pared by 4 bases and J by 4 bases, with 8 bases of the junction left unmatched. In germline, CDR1 is SGDLS, CDR2 YYNGEE. The CDR3 reads CASSTGTTAGANVLTF. The CDR3, as DNA: TGTGCCAGCAGCACCGGGACTACGGCCGGGGCCAACGTCCTGACTTTC.

This chain uses TRBV30 with TRBJ1-2; D gene ambiguous. Germline assignment: CDR1 GTSNPN and CDR2 SVGIG (reference sequence). The length of the CDR3 is 10 residues. The CDR3 here is CALRRSGYTF. The CDR3 region has the DNA TGTGCTTTGAGGAGGTCGGGCTACACCTTC.

As DNA, the CDR3 is TGTGCCAGCAGTGAATGGGGGGGGGACGAAGCTTTCTTT. Its translation is CASSEWGGDEAFF. The chain employs TRBV2 and TRBJ1-1; D is possibly TRBD1 (5 bases). This CDR3 region has 13 residues. V was clipped by 2 bases and J by 8 bases, with 12 bases between them. Per the germline V gene, CDR1 is SNHLY and CDR2 is FYNNEI. Together with reference TRBV2 and TRBJ1-1, the CDR3 gives the full variable domain: EPEVTQTPSHQVTQMGQEVILRCVPISNHLYFYWYRQILGQKVEFLVSFYNNEISEKSEIFDDQFSVERPDGSNFTLKIRSTKLEDSAMYFCASSEWGGDEAFFGQGTRLTVV.

This sequence joins TRBV2 and TRBJ1-5, with D possibly matching TRBD1 (5 bases). Germline V gives CDR1 SNHLY, CDR2 FYNNEI. There are 13 residues in the CDR3. V shed 4 bases and J shed 4 bases, with 8 bases lying between them. The CDR3 nucleotides are TGTGCCAGCAGTGTTGACAGAAATCAGCCCCAGCATTTT. It yields the protein CASSVDRNQPQHF. Together with reference TRBV2 and TRBJ1-5, the CDR3 gives the full variable domain: EPEVTQTPSHQVTQMGQEVILRCVPISNHLYFYWYRQILGQKVEFLVSFYNNEISEKSEIFDDQFSVERPDGSNFTLKIRSTKLEDSAMYFCASSVDRNQPQHFGDGTRLSIL.

The chain combines TRBV19 with TRBJ2-1, with 9 nucleotides matching TRBD2. The ends lost 3 bases at V and 9 bases at J; junction bases unmatched: 9. Germline V lookup: CDR1 LNHDA, CDR2 SQIVND (reference sequence). This CDR3 region has 15 residues. The CDR3 nucleotides are TGTGCCAGTAGTATGACTAGCGGCCCCAGGGGTGAGCAGTTCTTC. It is translated as CASSMTSGPRGEQFF.

The chain recombines TRBV15 with TRBJ2-1; 9 nucleotides line up with TRBD2. The V segment lost 0 bases and the J segment 5 bases; nucleotides outside the gene matches: 5. Germline V gene data show CDR1 as LNHNV and CDR2 as YYDKDF (reference sequence). The CDR3 sequence is 16 residues long. The CDR3 DNA reads TGTGCCACCAGCAGAGATTCACGCGGGGGGGACAATGAGCAGTTCTTC. Translated: CATSRDSRGGDNEQFF.

This rearrangement joins TRBV3-1 (or the pseudogene TRBV3-2) to TRBJ2-1, with 12 positions matching TRBD2. CDR1 is LGHDT, CDR2 YNNKEL, per germline (reference sequence). This CDR3 comprises 18 residues. With 4 bases clipped from V and 1 base from J, the junction kept 8 bases outside the gene matches. The CDR3 protein is CASSREGLAGGSYNEQFF. The DNA for the CDR3 is TGTGCCAGCAGCCGAGAGGGACTAGCGGGTGGGTCCTACAATGAGCAGTTCTTC.

CDR3 in amino acids: CSVRDRGLYYNEQFF. In nucleotides, the CDR3 is TGCAGCGTCCGGGACAGGGGGCTTTACTACAATGAGCAGTTCTTC. The V gene is TRBV29-1, the J gene TRBJ2-1; TRBD1 aligns across 12 bases. This CDR3 comprises 15 residues. CDR1 and CDR2 from the germline V gene are SQVTM and ANQGSEA. The V segment lost 6 bases and the J segment 3 bases; nucleotides outside the gene matches: 6.

This sequence joins TRBV2 and TRBJ2-1, with 8 bases fitting TRBD2. J lost 10 bases, V lost 0 bases, and 5 bases had no gene match. The CDR3 has 14 amino acids. CDR1 SNHLY and CDR2 FYNNEI come from the germline V gene. The CDR3 sequence is CASSEAPPGGEQFF. The DNA for the CDR3 is TGTGCCAGCAGTGAAGCACCCCCGGGGGGGGAGCAGTTCTTC.

The chain carries TRBV9 and TRBJ1-2; 7 bases match TRBD1. The J segment lost 0 bases and the V segment lost 6 bases, leaving 5 bases of the junction unmatched. The CDR3 runs 14 residues. Germline CDR1 reads SGDLS; CDR2 reads YYNGEE. The CDR3 DNA reads TGTGCCAGCACCCCGGGACAGTCTAACTATGGCTACACCTTC. Translated, it gives CASTPGQSNYGYTF.

This clone was seen only once. The chain links TRBV19 to TRBJ1-2; TRBD1 matches 7 bases. Per the germline V gene, CDR1 is LNHDA and CDR2 is SQIVND (reference sequence). The V gene end was trimmed by 7 bases and the J gene end by 5 bases; junction bases not matched to a gene: 10. This CDR3 comprises 14 residues. Here the CDR3 DNA reads TGTGCCAGTACCCGGGACAGCCGAGGGTATGGCTACACCTTC. This codes for CASTRDSRGYGYTF.

This rearrangement joins TRBV5-1 to TRBJ2-1; TRBD2 might be the D (5 bases). The CDR3 has 14 amino acids. Germline values: CDR1 SGHRS, CDR2 YFSETQ. Deletions cut 0 bases from V and 5 bases from J, with 9 bases between. The CDR3 here is CASSLVSGNNEQFF. In DNA form, the CDR3 reads TGCGCCAGCAGCTTGGTATCGGGGAACAATGAGCAGTTCTTC.

The V call is TRBV24-1, the J call TRBJ2-1, with TRBD2 matching over 14 bases. Germline V CDR1 and CDR2: KGHDR, SFDVKD. V lost 9 bases, J lost 8 bases, and 5 bases stayed unmatched. The CDR3 loop spans 14 amino acids. The CDR3 protein is CATSGTSGSYEQFF. The CDR3 DNA sequence: TGTGCCACCTCCGGGACTAGCGGGAGTTATGAGCAGTTCTTC.